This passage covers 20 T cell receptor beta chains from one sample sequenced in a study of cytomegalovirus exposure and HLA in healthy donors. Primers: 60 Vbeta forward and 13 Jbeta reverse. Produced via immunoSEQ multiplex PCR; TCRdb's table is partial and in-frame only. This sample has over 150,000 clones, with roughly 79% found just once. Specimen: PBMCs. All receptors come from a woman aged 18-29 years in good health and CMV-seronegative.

The CDR3 DNA reads as TGCAGCGTCCGTATGGGGGCCGGTCAGCCCCAGCATTTT. Its translation: CSVRMGAGQPQHF. The rearrangement links TRBV29-1 to TRBJ1-5; maybe TRBD1 (6 bases). V was shortened by 6 bases and J by 6 bases, with 15 bases between the two germline ends. This CDR3 region has 13 residues. The germline V gene has CDR1 SQVTM and CDR2 ANQGSEA.

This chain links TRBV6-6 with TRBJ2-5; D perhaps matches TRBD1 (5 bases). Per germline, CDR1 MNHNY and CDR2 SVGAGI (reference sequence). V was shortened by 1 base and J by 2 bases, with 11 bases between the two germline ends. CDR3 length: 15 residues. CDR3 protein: CASSYFRVGQETQYF. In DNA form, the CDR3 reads TGTGCCAGCAGTTACTTCAGGGTGGGGCAAGAGACCCAGTACTTC.

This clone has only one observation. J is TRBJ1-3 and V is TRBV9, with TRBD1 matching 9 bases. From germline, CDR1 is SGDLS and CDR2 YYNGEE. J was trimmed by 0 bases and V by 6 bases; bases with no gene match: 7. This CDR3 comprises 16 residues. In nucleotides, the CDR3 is TGTGCCAGCAACTCCGGACAGGGGAGCTCTGGAAACACCATATATTTT. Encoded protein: CASNSGQGSSGNTIYF.

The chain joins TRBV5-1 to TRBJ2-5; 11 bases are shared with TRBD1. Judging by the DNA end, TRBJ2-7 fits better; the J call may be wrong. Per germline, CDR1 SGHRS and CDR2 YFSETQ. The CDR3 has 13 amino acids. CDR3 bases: TGCGCCAGCAGCTGGACAGGGGGCGACGAGCAGTACTTC. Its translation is CASSWTGGDEQYF.

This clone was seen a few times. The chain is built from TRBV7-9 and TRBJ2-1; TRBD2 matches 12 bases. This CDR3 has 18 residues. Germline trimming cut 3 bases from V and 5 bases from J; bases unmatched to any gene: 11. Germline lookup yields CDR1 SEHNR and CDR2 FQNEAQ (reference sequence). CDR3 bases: TGTGCCAGCAGCTTTGGACTAGCGGGAAGGGACGGCAACAATGAGCAGTTCTTC. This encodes CASSFGLAGRDGNNEQFF.

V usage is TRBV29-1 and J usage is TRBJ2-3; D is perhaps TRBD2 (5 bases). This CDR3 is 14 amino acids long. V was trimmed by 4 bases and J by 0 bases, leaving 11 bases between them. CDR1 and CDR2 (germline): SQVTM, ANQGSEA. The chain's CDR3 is CSVVSGLSTDTQYF. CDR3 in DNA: TGCAGCGTTGTAAGCGGCCTTAGCACAGATACGCAGTATTTT.

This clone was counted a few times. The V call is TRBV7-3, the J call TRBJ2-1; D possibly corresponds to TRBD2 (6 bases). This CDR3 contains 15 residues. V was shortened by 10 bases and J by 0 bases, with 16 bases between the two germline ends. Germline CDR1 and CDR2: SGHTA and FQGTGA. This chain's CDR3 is CANTGDSSSYNEQFF. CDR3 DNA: TGTGCCAACACGGGGGACTCCAGCTCCTACAATGAGCAGTTCTTC.

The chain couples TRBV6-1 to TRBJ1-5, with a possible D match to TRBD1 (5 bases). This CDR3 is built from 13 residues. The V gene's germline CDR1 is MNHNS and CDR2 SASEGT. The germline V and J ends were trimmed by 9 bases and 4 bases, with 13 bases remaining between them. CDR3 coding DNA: TGTGCCAGTTGGCCGGGGGTGAATCAGCCCCAGCATTTT. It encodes CASWPGVNQPQHF.

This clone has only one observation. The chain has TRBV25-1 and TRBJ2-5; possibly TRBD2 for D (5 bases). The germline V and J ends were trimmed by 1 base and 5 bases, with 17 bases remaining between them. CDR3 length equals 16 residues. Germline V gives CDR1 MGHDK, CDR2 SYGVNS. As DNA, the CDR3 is TGTGCCAGCAGTGAATGGGCGAGAGGAGGCCGGGAGACCCAGTACTTC. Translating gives CASSEWARGGRETQYF.

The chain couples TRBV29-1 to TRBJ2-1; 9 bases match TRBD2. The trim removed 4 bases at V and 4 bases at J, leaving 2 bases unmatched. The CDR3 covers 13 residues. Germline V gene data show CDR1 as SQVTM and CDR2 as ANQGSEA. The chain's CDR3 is CSVASGDYNEQFF. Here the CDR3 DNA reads TGCAGCGTTGCTAGCGGGGATTACAATGAGCAGTTCTTC.

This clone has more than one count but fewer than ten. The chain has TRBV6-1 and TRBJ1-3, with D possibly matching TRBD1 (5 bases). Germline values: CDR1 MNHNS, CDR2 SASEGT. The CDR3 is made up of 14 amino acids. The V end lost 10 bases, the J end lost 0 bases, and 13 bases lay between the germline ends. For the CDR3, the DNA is TGTGCCATTGAGAATAGGGGCTCTGGAAACACCATATATTTT. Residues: CAIENRGSGNTIYF.

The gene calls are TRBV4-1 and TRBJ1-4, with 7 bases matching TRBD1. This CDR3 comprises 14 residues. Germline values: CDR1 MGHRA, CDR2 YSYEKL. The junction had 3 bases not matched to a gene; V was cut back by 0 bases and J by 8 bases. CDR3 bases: TGCGCCAGCAGCCAAGATCCAGGGGGAGAAAAACTGTTTTTT. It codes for CASSQDPGGEKLFF.

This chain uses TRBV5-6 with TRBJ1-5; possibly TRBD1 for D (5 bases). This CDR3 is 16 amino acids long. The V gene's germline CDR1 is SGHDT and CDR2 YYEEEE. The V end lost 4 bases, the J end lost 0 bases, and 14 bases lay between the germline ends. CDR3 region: CASSTQSGYSNQPQHF. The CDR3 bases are TGTGCCAGCAGCACACAATCAGGGTATAGCAATCAGCCCCAGCATTTT.

CDR3 region: CASSGGQGASDTQYF. Here the CDR3 DNA reads TGCGCCAGCAGCGGGGGACAGGGGGCCTCAGATACGCAGTATTTT. The chain carries TRBV5-1 and TRBJ2-3, with TRBD1 matching over 12 bases. This CDR3 region has 15 residues. V gave up 4 bases and J gave up 4 bases; unmatched junction bases: 4. Germline V lookup: CDR1 SGHRS, CDR2 YFSETQ. The full variable domain, rest sourced from reference TRBV5-1 and TRBJ2-3, is KAGVTQTPRYLIKTRGQQVTLSCSPISGHRSVSWYQQTPGQGLQFLFEYFSETQRNKGNFPGRFSGRQFSNSRSEMNVSTLELGDSALYLCASSGGQGASDTQYFGPGTRLTVL.

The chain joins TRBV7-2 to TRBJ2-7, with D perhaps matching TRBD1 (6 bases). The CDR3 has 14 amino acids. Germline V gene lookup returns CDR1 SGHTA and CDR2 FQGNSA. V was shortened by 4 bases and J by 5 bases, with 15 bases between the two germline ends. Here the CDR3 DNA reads TGTGCCAGCAGCTACCAGGGGATCATCGACGAGCAGTACTTC. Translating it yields CASSYQGIIDEQYF. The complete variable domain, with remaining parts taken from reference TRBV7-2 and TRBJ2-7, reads GAGVSQSPSNKVTEKGKDVELRCDPISGHTALYWYRQSLGQGLEFLIYFQGNSAPDKSGLPSDRFSAERTGGSVSTLTIQRTQQEDSAVYLCASSYQGIIDEQYFGPGTRLTVT.

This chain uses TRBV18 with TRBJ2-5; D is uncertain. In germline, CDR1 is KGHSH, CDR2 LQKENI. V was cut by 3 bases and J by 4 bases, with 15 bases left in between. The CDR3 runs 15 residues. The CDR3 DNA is TGTGCCAGCTCACCCACAACGGGTGCTCGAGAGACCCAGTACTTC. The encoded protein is CASSPTTGARETQYF. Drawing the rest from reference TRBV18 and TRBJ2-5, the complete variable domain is NAGVMQNPRHLVRRRGQEARLRCSPMKGHSHVYWYRQLPEEGLKFMVYLQKENIIDESGMPKERFSAEFPKEGPSILRIQQVVRGDSAAYFCASSPTTGARETQYFGPGTRLLVL.

DNA of the CDR3: TGCGCCAGCAGCTTAAATGGGGCCAGCAATCAGCCCCAGCATTTT. Its protein is CASSLNGASNQPQHF. This rearrangement joins TRBV5-1 to TRBJ1-5; tentatively, D is TRBD1 (5 bases). V was pared by 2 bases and J by 1 base, with 10 bases between. Germline CDR1 is SGHRS and CDR2 is YFSETQ. The CDR3 loop spans 15 amino acids.

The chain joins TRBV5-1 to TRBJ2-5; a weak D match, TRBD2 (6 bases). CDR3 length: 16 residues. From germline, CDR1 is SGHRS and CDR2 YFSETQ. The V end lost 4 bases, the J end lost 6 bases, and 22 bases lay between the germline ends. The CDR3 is CASSPRTQLAGQTQYF. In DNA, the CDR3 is TGCGCCAGCAGCCCACGGACACAACTAGCTGGTCAGACCCAGTACTTC. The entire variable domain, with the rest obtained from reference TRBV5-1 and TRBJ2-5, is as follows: KAGVTQTPRYLIKTRGQQVTLSCSPISGHRSVSWYQQTPGQGLQFLFEYFSETQRNKGNFPGRFSGRQFSNSRSEMNVSTLELGDSALYLCASSPRTQLAGQTQYFGPGTRLLVL.

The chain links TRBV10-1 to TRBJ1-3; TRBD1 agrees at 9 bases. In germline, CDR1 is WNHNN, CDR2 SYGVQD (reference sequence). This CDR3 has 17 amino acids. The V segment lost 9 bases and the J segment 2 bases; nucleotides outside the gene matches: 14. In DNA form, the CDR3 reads TGCGCCAGTCAACCCGGGACAGGGATTGGTACTGGAAACACCATATATTTT. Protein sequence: CASQPGTGIGTGNTIYF.

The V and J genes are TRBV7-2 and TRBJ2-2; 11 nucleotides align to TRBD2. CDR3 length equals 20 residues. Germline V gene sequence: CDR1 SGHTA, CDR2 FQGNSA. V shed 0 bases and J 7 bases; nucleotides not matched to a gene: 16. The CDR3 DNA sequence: TGTGCCAGCAGCTTAGCTGGTAGCGGGAGGGCCGGTGTGAATATCGGGGAGCTGTTTTTT. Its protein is CASSLAGSGRAGVNIGELFF.